This entry describes one T cell receptor beta chain. This sample was included in a study of blood T cell repertoires in COVID-19. On the study more broadly: COVID-19 samples from acute and convalescent phases originated in the United States, Italy and Spain. Sample material is recorded as cDNA or gDNA derived from T cells, B-cell-depleted T cells, or PBMCs.

In the study's own analysis: Estimated nucleated cell counts came from reference gene primer amplification. Assay: immunoSEQ multiplex PCR; the TCRdb copy retains only in-frame clones and omits some. That table supplies the V and J calls and clone size; D and trimming were determined from the DNA. In the table there are about 69,000 clones, 60% to 80% of which are singletons. The CDR3 contains 15 residues. Between the trimmed V and J ends, which lost 3 bases and 4 bases, there was a span of 12 bases. Germline loops: CDR1 LNHDA, CDR2 SQIVND (reference sequence). The chain couples TRBV19 to TRBJ1-4; D remains unclear. Sequenced input: peripheral blood. The source of this sequence is a human donor in a cohort sampled during active COVID-19. CDR3 nucleotides: TGTGCCAGTAGTATCACTCAAACCCGTAATGAAAAACTGTTTTTT. Translation gives CASSITQTRNEKLFF.